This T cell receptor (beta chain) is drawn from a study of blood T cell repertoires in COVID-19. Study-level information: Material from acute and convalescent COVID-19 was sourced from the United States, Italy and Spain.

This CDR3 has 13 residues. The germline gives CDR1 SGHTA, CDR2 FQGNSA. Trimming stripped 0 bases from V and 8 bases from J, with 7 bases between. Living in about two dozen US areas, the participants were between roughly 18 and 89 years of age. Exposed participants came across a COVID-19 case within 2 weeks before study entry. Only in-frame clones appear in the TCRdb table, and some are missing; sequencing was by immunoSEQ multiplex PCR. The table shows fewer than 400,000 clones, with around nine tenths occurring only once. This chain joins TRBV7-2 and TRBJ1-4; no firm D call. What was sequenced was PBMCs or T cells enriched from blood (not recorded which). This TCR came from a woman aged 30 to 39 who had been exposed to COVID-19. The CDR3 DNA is TGTGCCAGCAGCTTAGCTACGGGGGAAAAACTGTTTTTT. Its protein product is CASSLATGEKLFF.